This passage covers 23 T cell receptor beta chains from one sample sequenced in a study of cytomegalovirus exposure and HLA in healthy donors. PCR involved 60 Vbeta and 13 Jbeta primers. The repertoire was sequenced with immunoSEQ multiplex PCR; TCRdb's copy has only in-frame clones and lacks some. The sample carries roughly 180,000 clones, about four fifths recorded once. The sequencing input was PBMCs. The receptors were gathered from a girl aged 5-17 years in good health and CMV-seropositive.

The chain links TRBV5-4 to TRBJ1-2, with D tentatively TRBD1 (6 bases). V gave up 4 bases and J gave up 4 bases, with 17 bases separating them. Germline V gene sequence: CDR1 SGHNT, CDR2 YYREEE (reference sequence). This CDR3 has 15 amino acids. CDR3 nucleotide sequence: TGTGCCAGCAGCCCTGACCAGACAGGCAGCTATGGCTACACCTTC. Its translation: CASSPDQTGSYGYTF.

The chain is built from TRBV5-1 and TRBJ2-7, with 7 bases lining up with TRBD1. The trim removed 5 bases at V and 2 bases at J, leaving 7 bases unmatched. CDR1 SGHRS and CDR2 YFSETQ come from the germline V gene. CDR3 size: 14 residues. The CDR3 DNA sequence: TGCGCCAGCAGAGGATCGCAGGGGGCCTACGAGCAGTACTTC. Amino acid sequence: CASRGSQGAYEQYF.

V usage is TRBV6-5 and J usage is TRBJ2-4; 8 bases match TRBD2. The J segment lost 5 bases and the V segment lost 2 bases, leaving 8 bases of the junction unmatched. Germline values: CDR1 MNHEY, CDR2 SVGAGI. CDR3 length: 16 residues. CDR3 sequence (DNA): TGTGCCAGCAGTTACCCCCCCGGGCGGGGGGAAAACATTCAGTACTTC. As protein: CASSYPPGRGENIQYF.

This rearrangement joins TRBV6-5 to TRBJ2-7, with D hard to call. This CDR3 is 14 amino acids long. The V and J ends lost 3 bases and 6 bases respectively, with 15 bases between them. Per the germline V gene, CDR1 is MNHEY and CDR2 is SVGAGI. The CDR3 DNA reads TGTGCCAGCAGTTATAGTCCAGGCCCTGGCGAGCAGTACTTC. Translating it yields CASSYSPGPGEQYF.

This clone was seen just once. The genes are TRBV9 and TRBJ2-6, with D perhaps TRBD1 (6 bases). V lost 0 bases and J lost 0, with 16 bases in between. In germline, CDR1 is SGDLS, CDR2 YYNGEE. This CDR3 is 19 amino acids long. This CDR3 reads CASSVAHRVPDSGANVLTF. In DNA, the CDR3 is TGTGCCAGCAGCGTAGCCCACAGGGTTCCCGACTCTGGGGCCAACGTCCTGACTTTC.

The V gene is TRBV7-2, the J gene TRBJ2-2, with 12 bases lining up with TRBD2. There are 19 residues in the CDR3. Unmatched junction bases numbered 8, after V lost 3 bases and J lost 0 bases. The V gene's germline CDR1 is SGHTA and CDR2 FQGNSA. CDR3 DNA sequence: TGTGCCAGCAGCTTTATGCTAGGACTAGCGGGGCCGAACACCGGGGAGCTGTTTTTT. Protein product: CASSFMLGLAGPNTGELFF.

The chain is built from TRBV7-9 and TRBJ2-7; D call uncertain. V gave up 1 base and J gave up 0 bases, with 10 bases separating them. The CDR3 is 15 amino acids. Germline V lookup: CDR1 SEHNR, CDR2 FQNEAQ (reference sequence). The CDR3 DNA reads as TGTGCCAGCAGCTTAGACCTATGGAGCTCCTACGAGCAGTACTTC. Protein sequence: CASSLDLWSSYEQYF.

This clone was found a few times. This chain connects TRBV11-2 to TRBJ2-2; D unresolved. Germline V CDR1 and CDR2: SGHAT, FQNNGV. The CDR3 has 13 residues. V lost 1 base and J lost 7, with 7 bases in between. Here the CDR3 reads CASSLVSFGELFF. The CDR3, as DNA: TGTGCCAGCAGCTTAGTATCCTTCGGGGAGCTGTTTTTT.

The chain has TRBV7-9 and TRBJ2-7, with TRBD2 matching over 7 bases. The J segment lost 2 bases and the V segment lost 4 bases, leaving 8 bases of the junction unmatched. CDR3 length: 15 amino acids. The germline V gene has CDR1 SEHNR and CDR2 FQNEAQ (reference sequence). DNA for the CDR3: TGTGCCAGCAGCTCGTCCCCTAGCGGAACCTACGAGCAGTACTTC. Its translation: CASSSSPSGTYEQYF.

The chain recombines TRBV4-1 with TRBJ2-7, with D perhaps matching TRBD2 (6 bases). V was shortened by 3 bases and J by 5 bases, with 20 bases between the two germline ends. The CDR3 is 16 residues long. Germline CDR1 and CDR2: MGHRA and YSYEKL. The CDR3 bases are TGCGCCAGCAGCCACACTCCGGGGGAAAGGGCACACGAGCAGTACTTC. This sequence encodes CASSHTPGERAHEQYF.

J is TRBJ1-1 and V is TRBV5-1, with 8 nucleotides matching TRBD1. Trimming removed 4 bases from V and 0 bases from J; junction bases left unmatched: 5. The CDR3 is 15 residues long. CDR1 is SGHRS and CDR2 is YFSETQ in the germline V gene. CDR3 nucleotide sequence: TGCGCCAGCAGCGGGGGACAGGCTGTGAACACTGAAGCTTTCTTT. This codes for CASSGGQAVNTEAFF.

This rearrangement joins TRBV7-6 to TRBJ1-2; 10 nucleotides agree with TRBD1. The CDR3 spans 14 residues. Germline V gene lookup returns CDR1 SGHVS and CDR2 FNYEAQ. V was clipped by 5 bases and J by 8 bases; unmatched bases: 8. CDR3 nucleotides: TGTGCCAGCAGCCCCAGACAGGGGGCAGGGGGCTACACCTTC. Its protein product is CASSPRQGAGGYTF.

This clone was counted between two and nine times. The rearrangement uses TRBV6-1 and TRBJ2-6; D is unclear. With 1 base removed from V and 0 bases from J, the gap between germline ends came to 4 bases. There are 15 residues in the CDR3. Germline CDR1 reads MNHNS; CDR2 reads SASEGT. CDR3 sequence (DNA): TGTGCCAGCAGTGAAGGGAGCTCTGGGGCCAACGTCCTGACTTTC. Protein sequence: CASSEGSSGANVLTF.

The genes are TRBV29-1 and TRBJ1-3; D is ambiguous. The CDR3 runs 13 residues. Germline V lookup: CDR1 SQVTM, CDR2 ANQGSEA. The V gene lost 3 bases and the J gene lost 2 bases, with 8 bases spanning the gap. CDR3 sequence: CSVDGEPGNTIYF. The CDR3 region has the DNA TGCAGCGTTGACGGGGAGCCTGGAAACACCATATATTTT.

The rearrangement uses TRBV6-1 and TRBJ2-7; D is possibly TRBD1 (5 bases). The germline V gene has CDR1 MNHNS and CDR2 SASEGT. CDR3 length: 15 amino acids. V gave up 2 bases and J gave up 3 bases, with 14 bases separating them. The DNA for the CDR3 is TGTGCCAGCAGTGAAAGTCTGGACACGGTCTACGAGCAGTACTTC. Translating gives CASSESLDTVYEQYF.

V is TRBV18 and J is TRBJ1-1; no reliable D call. The CDR3 length is 14 residues. With 0 bases removed from V and 3 bases from J, the gap between germline ends came to 8 bases. Germline V gene sequence: CDR1 KGHSH, CDR2 LQKENI. CDR3 bases: TGTGCCAGCTCACCACCCGGGATCCACACTGAAGCTTTCTTT. Residues: CASSPPGIHTEAFF.

The chain employs TRBV21-1 and TRBJ2-5; TRBD2 is the table's D call, not checked against the DNA. TRBV21-1 is assigned pseudogene status. CDR3 size: 13 residues. The CDR3 nucleotides read TGTGCCAGCAGCAAAGGAGGAGGTAAGGCCCAGTACTTC. It codes for CASSKGGGKAQYF.

The rearrangement uses TRBV2 and TRBJ1-2; D is unclear. CDR1 is SNHLY, CDR2 FYNNEI, per germline. V gave up 4 bases and J gave up 7 bases, with 16 bases separating them. The CDR3 is made up of 14 amino acids. CDR3 DNA: TGTGCCAGCAGTGTCGTCCCTAGCGCCTCTGGCTACACCTTC. This gives the protein CASSVVPSASGYTF.

In this sample, this clone turned up a few times. This rearrangement joins TRBV6-6 to TRBJ1-2; 7 bases match TRBD1. This CDR3 is built from 14 residues. Germline V gene sequence: CDR1 MNHNY, CDR2 SVGAGI (reference sequence). J gave up 5 bases and V 6 bases, and 9 bases lay outside the gene matches. The CDR3 DNA reads TGTGCCAGCAGGACTCGGGACAGCTCTTATGGCTACACCTTC. It codes for CASRTRDSSYGYTF.

This chain links TRBV11-2 with TRBJ2-5, with D perhaps matching TRBD2 (6 bases). The germline V gene has CDR1 SGHAT and CDR2 FQNNGV. V lost 2 bases to trimming and J lost 5 bases, with 18 bases between them. The CDR3 has 16 amino acids. The CDR3 protein is CASSLLLGRGMETQYF. For the CDR3, the DNA is TGTGCCAGCAGCTTATTGCTGGGACGGGGGATGGAGACCCAGTACTTC.

The chain recombines TRBV30 with TRBJ1-6; maybe TRBD1 (6 bases). Germline assignment: CDR1 GTSNPN and CDR2 SVGIG (reference sequence). This CDR3 is 13 amino acids long. Trimming removed 5 bases at V and 3 bases at J, with 8 bases between. This chain's CDR3 is CAWGGLYNSPLHF. The DNA of the CDR3 is TGTGCCTGGGGGGGCCTCTATAATTCACCCCTCCACTTT.

V gene TRBV9 combines with J gene TRBJ2-4; D unresolved. CDR1 is SGDLS, CDR2 YYNGEE, per germline. V was cut by 0 bases and J by 3 bases, with 16 bases left in between. This CDR3 region has 17 residues. The CDR3 nucleotides are TGTGCCAGCAGCGTAGATGAAACCGGGTTTGGCAAAAACATTCAGTACTTC. Encoded protein: CASSVDETGFGKNIQYF.

The chain recombines TRBV7-9 with TRBJ1-5; possible D gene TRBD1, 6 bases. Germline CDR1 reads SEHNR; CDR2 reads FQNEAQ (reference sequence). The CDR3 is 12 amino acids. The V and J ends lost 6 bases and 8 bases respectively, with 11 bases between them. CDR3 loop: CASSRGSKPQHF. Here the CDR3 DNA reads TGTGCCAGCAGTAGGGGGAGCAAGCCCCAGCATTTT.